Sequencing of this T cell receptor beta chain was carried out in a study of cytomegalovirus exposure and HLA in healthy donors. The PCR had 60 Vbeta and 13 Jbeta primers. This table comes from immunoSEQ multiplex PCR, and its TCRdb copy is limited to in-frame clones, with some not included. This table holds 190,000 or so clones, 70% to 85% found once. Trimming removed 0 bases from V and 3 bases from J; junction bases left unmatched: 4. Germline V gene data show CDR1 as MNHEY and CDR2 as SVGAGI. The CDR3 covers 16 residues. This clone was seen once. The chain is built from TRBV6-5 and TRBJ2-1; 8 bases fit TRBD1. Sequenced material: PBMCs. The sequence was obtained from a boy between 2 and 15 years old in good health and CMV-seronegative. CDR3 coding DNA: TGTGCCAGCAGTTACTCCCAGGGGGCTAGCTACAATGAGCAGTTCTTC. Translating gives CASSYSQGASYNEQFF.